This TCR beta chain was found in a study of immune heterogeneity within non-small cell lung tumors listed by TCRdb under 2018. About the investigation overall: By histology, the tumors included 10 non-squamous carcinomas, a few squamous cell carcinomas and 1 tumor not otherwise specified. To examine intratumoral immune heterogeneity, the study used whole-exome sequencing, RNA-seq and TCR beta repertoire sequencing on multiple spatially distinct regions of each NSCLC tumor. TCR repertoire analysis included about 60 tumor loci from 15 or so patients, whereas transcriptome data included only about 45 loci from 11 to 12 patients. Neoantigen binding to each patient's HLA alleles was predicted with netMHCpan-3.0 for mutant peptides of 8 to 11 amino acids.

The investigation overall reported the following: Within a patient, the same dominant CDR3B clonotypes appeared at multiple loci, but different tumor locations also contained unique high-frequency clones. A moderate positive correlation (R approximately 0.36), which was statistically significant, linked local T-cell repertoire clonality to local tumor mutational burden. For the most part, high-frequency TCR beta clonotypes differed from one individual patient to another.

The TCR beta CDR3 region was amplified with a multiplex PCR system whose first round of approximately 10 cycles used 32 V-gene forward primers and 13 J-gene reverse primers. The first PCR round used a QIAGEN Multiplex PCR Kit, and the primer sequences were filed in Chinese patent CN105087789A. Illumina universal primers were attached in a second round of PCR run with the Phusion High-Fidelity PCR Kit. The TCR libraries underwent paired-end sequencing with a read length of 151 bp on the Illumina HiSeq X Ten platform. As for the authors' bioinformatics: Reads without multiplex PCR primers were removed using Cutadapt, read pairs were merged using PEAR, and CDR3 regions were called using MiXCR with default settings. Shannon entropy measured repertoire diversity, and clonality was calculated as one minus the Shannon entropy divided by the ln of the count of productive unique sequences. A clonotype counted as a dominant or high-frequency T-cell clone when its frequency was 0.5% or higher. TCRdb took the public reads, trimmed them with fastp at Q25, ran MiXCR for clone calling and kept in-frame beta chains. Rows with a matching CDR3 protein are joined into one entry that keeps the most common DNA and genes. For this entry, the V and J calls and clone size follow TCRdb and not the study's own pipeline. The sample table shows 14,000 or so distinct CDR3 sequences, and roughly 29% are seen once. The ten largest clones represent about 4% of the sample.

The TCR template was genomic DNA extracted from bulk tumor tissue, and approximately 600 ng of gDNA was amplified for each sample. During surgery, multiple biopsies were taken from each primary tumor, with sampling sites spaced as far apart as possible within the tumor mass. The study cohort was described as untreated, and the patients were newly diagnosed NSCLC cases having curative surgery. The donor group was made up of under 16 newly diagnosed non-small cell lung cancer patients undergoing surgery with curative intent. A couple of independent pathologists reviewed the resected tumor masses. Only DNA and RNA samples of high quality went on to sequencing. This clonotype was counted at least ten times. Its antigen is still unknown. Base-call qualities are not available, and no considerably larger clone is one nucleotide away. This TCR was sampled from a middle-aged man with non-small cell lung cancer. The sample was lung tumor tissue.

DNA sequence: TGTGCCAGTAGTATTACTTACGGACCGACCGAGGCTTTCTTT. It encodes CASSITYGPTEAFF. The sequence is built from TRBV19 and TRBJ1-1; the D gene is not confidently resolved. Including cysteine and phenylalanine, the CDR3 has 14 amino acids. Here the CDR3 DNA is all that survives: 42 bases in frame from base 1. CDR1 and CDR2 are read off the germline V gene (reference sequence) as LNHDA and SQIVND. V is reduced by 3 bases and J by 11 bases, leaving a spacing of 19 bases between them.